Listed below are T cell receptor beta chains from one sample, sequenced in a study of CD8+ T cells in alopecia areata. Assay: immunoSEQ multiplex PCR; the TCRdb copy retains only in-frame clones and omits some. The table includes some 200,000 clones, about 50% detected once. Specimen: CD4+ T cells sorted from blood, collected at week 4, from a patient treated with tofacitinib. These receptors all stem from a human donor with alopecia areata. CDR3s include the opening cysteine and the closing phenylalanine or tryptophan. The order of the fields is D gene, V gene, clone size, J gene, CDR3 protein, CDR3 DNA. The D gene is left open where the match is weak. Part of the rows lack a size; the others show once, few, many or a class for expanded clones.

d_call: TRBD1
v_call: TRBV27
clone_size: -
j_call: TRBJ1-6
cdr3_aa: CASSFGPGTAYNSPLHF
cdr3_nt: TGTGCCAGCAGTTTTGGTCCAGGGACAGCCTATAATTCACCCCTCCACTTT

d_call: -
v_call: TRBV29-1
clone_size: -
j_call: TRBJ1-2
cdr3_aa: CSVRELSVMDYGYTF
cdr3_nt: TGCAGCGTCCGAGAACTCTCGGTTATGGACTATGGCTACACCTTC

d_call: TRBD1
v_call: TRBV7-9
clone_size: -
j_call: TRBJ1-4
cdr3_aa: CASSFTQGAEKLFF
cdr3_nt: TGTGCCAGCAGCTTTACACAGGGGGCTGAAAAACTGTTTTTT

d_call: -
v_call: TRBV29-1
clone_size: -
j_call: TRBJ2-3
cdr3_aa: CSVLQGGKTDTQYF
cdr3_nt: TGCAGCGTCTTGCAGGGGGGTAAGACAGATACGCAGTATTTT

d_call: -
v_call: TRBV7-2
clone_size: once
j_call: TRBJ1-6
cdr3_aa: CASSLDRTYNSPLHF
cdr3_nt: TGTGCCAGCAGCCTCGACAGGACTTATAATTCACCCCTCCACTTT

d_call: TRBD1
v_call: TRBV9
clone_size: -
j_call: TRBJ1-6
cdr3_aa: CASSAAGQGDSPLHF
cdr3_nt: TGTGCCAGCAGCGCCGCTGGACAGGGAGACTCACCCCTCCACTTT

d_call: -
v_call: TRBV6-1
clone_size: many
j_call: TRBJ1-5
cdr3_aa: CASRNGPSEPQHF
cdr3_nt: TGTGCCAGCAGAAACGGGCCCTCGGAGCCCCAGCATTTT

d_call: TRBD1
v_call: TRBV11-2
clone_size: -
j_call: TRBJ2-5
cdr3_aa: CASSLDQGAAETQYF
cdr3_nt: TGTGCCAGCAGCTTAGATCAGGGGGCCGCCGAGACCCAGTACTTC

d_call: -
v_call: TRBV18
clone_size: -
j_call: TRBJ1-1
cdr3_aa: CASSPIQGNTEAFF
cdr3_nt: TGTGCCAGCTCTCCGATACAGGGGAACACTGAAGCTTTCTTT

d_call: -
v_call: TRBV5-6
clone_size: -
j_call: TRBJ2-2
cdr3_aa: CASSLLWWAGKDTGELFF
cdr3_nt: TGTGCCAGCAGCTTGTTGTGGTGGGCAGGGAAGGACACCGGGGAGCTGTTTTTT

d_call: -
v_call: TRBV30
clone_size: -
j_call: TRBJ2-3
cdr3_aa: CAGTGGGGTDTQYF
cdr3_nt: TGTGCCGGCACAGGGGGGGGCGGCACAGATACGCAGTATTTT

d_call: -
v_call: TRBV2
clone_size: -
j_call: TRBJ2-1
cdr3_aa: CASSEVTPPGEQFF
cdr3_nt: TGTGCCAGCAGTGAGGTGACTCCCCCCGGGGAGCAGTTCTTC

d_call: -
v_call: TRBV7-6
clone_size: -
j_call: TRBJ1-2
cdr3_aa: CASSSSTGTNYGYTF
cdr3_nt: TGTGCCAGCAGCTCCTCCACAGGGACTAACTATGGCTACACCTTC

d_call: TRBD2
v_call: TRBV7-2
clone_size: -
j_call: TRBJ2-5
cdr3_aa: CASRRGGKETQYF
cdr3_nt: TGTGCCAGCAGGCGGGGGGGGAAAGAGACCCAGTACTTC

d_call: -
v_call: TRBV14
clone_size: few
j_call: TRBJ2-3
cdr3_aa: CASSQGGDTQYF
cdr3_nt: TGTGCCAGCAGCCAAGGTGGAGATACGCAGTATTTT

d_call: -
v_call: TRBV19
clone_size: -
j_call: TRBJ2-7
cdr3_aa: CASSIADSTYEQYF
cdr3_nt: TGTGCCAGTAGTATCGCGGATTCCACCTACGAGCAGTACTTC

d_call: TRBD1
v_call: TRBV7-3
clone_size: -
j_call: TRBJ1-6
cdr3_aa: CASSQGQYNSPLHF
cdr3_nt: TGTGCCAGCAGCCAGGGACAGTATAATTCACCCCTCCACTTT

d_call: -
v_call: TRBV13
clone_size: medium-sized
j_call: TRBJ2-3
cdr3_aa: CASRGTQYF
cdr3_nt: TGTGCCTCCCGTGGAACGCAGTATTTT

d_call: -
v_call: TRBV7-6
clone_size: few
j_call: TRBJ2-7
cdr3_aa: CASSLGTGPSYEQYF
cdr3_nt: TGTGCCAGCAGCTTAGGCACCGGGCCGTCCTACGAGCAGTACTTC

d_call: TRBD1
v_call: TRBV18
clone_size: -
j_call: TRBJ2-7
cdr3_aa: CASSRNGQGNLYEQYF
cdr3_nt: TGTGCCAGCTCACGAAACGGACAGGGAAATCTCTACGAGCAGTACTTC